The rows below give T cell receptor beta chains drawn from one sample of a study of OX40 agonist ivuxolimab in advanced cancers. Only in-frame clones appear in the TCRdb table, and some are missing; sequencing was by immunoSEQ multiplex PCR. The data contain 65,000 to 80,000 clones, 70% to 90% of them seen just once; the ten biggest clones take up 8.2%. Here the sequenced sample was CD4+ or CD8+ T cells sorted from blood, taken in a trial of the OX40 agonist ivuxolimab. These receptors all stem from an adult with an advanced solid tumor such as melanoma, head and neck, liver or kidney cancer. Each CDR3 is given with its conserved first and last residue. Each record gives: clone size, V gene, J gene, D gene, CDR3 protein, CDR3 DNA. A D gene is named only where the DNA matches it firmly. For some rows the clone size is stated as once, few or many, or as a class when expanded; others skip it.

>-|TRBV21-1|TRBJ1-6|-
CASSKWDREYPPLHF
TGTGCCAGCAGCAAATGGGACAGGGAATATCCACCCCTCCACTTT
>few|TRBV19|TRBJ1-2|-
CASSITMLDYGYTF
TGTGCCAGTAGTATCACGATGTTGGACTATGGCTACACCTTC
>-|TRBV28|TRBJ1-5|TRBD1
CASRPGQYSNQPQHF
TGTGCCAGCAGACCGGGACAGTATAGCAATCAGCCCCAGCATTTT
>-|TRBV30|TRBJ2-7|-
CAWSIASYEQYF
TGTGCCTGGAGTATCGCGTCCTACGAGCAGTACTTC
>-|TRBV2|TRBJ1-4|-
CASRQSYNEKLFF
TGTGCCAGCAGACAGTCATATAATGAAAAACTGTTTTTT
>-|TRBV19|TRBJ2-1|TRBD2
CASSISGSLNNEQFF
TGTGCCAGTAGTATCAGCGGGAGTCTGAACAATGAGCAGTTCTTC
>-|TRBV18|TRBJ1-4|TRBD1
CASSPGQGDEKLFF
TGTGCCAGCTCACCTGGACAGGGGGATGAAAAACTGTTTTTT
>-|TRBV7-8|TRBJ2-6|TRBD1
CASSFGQGSSGANVLTF
TGTGCCAGCAGCTTTGGACAGGGAAGCTCTGGGGCCAACGTCCTGACTTTC
>-|TRBV29-1|TRBJ2-3|TRBD1
CSLRQGLGTDTQYF
TGCAGCCTTCGACAGGGTCTAGGCACAGATACGCAGTATTTT
>-|TRBV7-6|TRBJ2-2|TRBD1
CASSLRDRDTGELFF
TGTGCCAGCAGCCTAAGGGACAGGGACACCGGGGAGCTGTTTTTT
>-|TRBV5-4|TRBJ1-2|-
CASSLSVGGLYGYTF
TGTGCCAGCAGCTTGAGTGTTGGCGGGCTCTATGGCTACACCTTC
>-|TRBV6-6|TRBJ2-3|-
CASSYKAGPTTDTQYF
TGTGCCAGCAGTTACAAGGCGGGGCCGACAACAGATACGCAGTATTTT
>-|TRBV5-1|TRBJ1-6|-
CASSLAGDYNSPLHF
TGCGCCAGCAGCTTGGCCGGGGACTATAATTCACCCCTCCACTTT